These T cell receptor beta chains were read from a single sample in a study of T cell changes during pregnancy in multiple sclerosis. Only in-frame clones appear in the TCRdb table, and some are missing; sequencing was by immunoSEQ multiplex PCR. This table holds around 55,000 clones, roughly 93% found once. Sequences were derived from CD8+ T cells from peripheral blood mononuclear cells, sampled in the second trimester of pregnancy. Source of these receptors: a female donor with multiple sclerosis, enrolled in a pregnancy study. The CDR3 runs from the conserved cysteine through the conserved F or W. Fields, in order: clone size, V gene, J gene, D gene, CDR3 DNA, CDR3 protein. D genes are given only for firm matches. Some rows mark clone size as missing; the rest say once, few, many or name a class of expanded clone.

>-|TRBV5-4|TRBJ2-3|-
TGTGCCAGCAGCCTGGTCGAGGACACAGATACGCAGTATTTT
CASSLVEDTDTQYF
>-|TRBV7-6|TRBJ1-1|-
TGTGCCAGCAGCTTAGCTACGGTACAGGGCGGCACTGAAGCTTTCTTT
CASSLATVQGGTEAFF
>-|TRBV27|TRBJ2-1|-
TGTGCCAGCAGTTTCGGCGGGGTCAATGAGCAGTTCTTC
CASSFGGVNEQFF
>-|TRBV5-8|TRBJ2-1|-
TGTGCCAGCAGCTTCGGCCAGGGTTGGGATGAGCAGTTCTTC
CASSFGQGWDEQFF
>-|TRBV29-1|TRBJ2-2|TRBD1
TGCAGCGCTGTGACAGGGTCGGGCACCGGGGAGCTGTTTTTT
CSAVTGSGTGELFF
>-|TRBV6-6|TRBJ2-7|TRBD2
TGTGCCAGCAGTCGGACTAGCGGGGGCTACGAGCAGTACTTC
CASSRTSGGYEQYF
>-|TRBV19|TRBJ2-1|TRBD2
TGTGCCAGTAGTCTGGCTAGCGGGAGCTACAATGAGCAGTTCTTC
CASSLASGSYNEQFF
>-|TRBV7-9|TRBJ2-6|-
TGTGCCAGCAGCTTCACAGGGTTTGGGGCCAACGTCCTGACTTTC
CASSFTGFGANVLTF
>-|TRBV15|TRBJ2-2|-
TGTGCCACCAGCAGCGTTATATCGTACCGAGGGGGCACCGGGGAGCTGTTTTTT
CATSSVISYRGGTGELFF
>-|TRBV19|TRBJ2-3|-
TGTGCCAGTAGTACGTACGGTACTAGTACAGATACGCAGTATTTT
CASSTYGTSTDTQYF
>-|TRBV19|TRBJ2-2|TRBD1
TGTGCCAGTAGTACCGACAGGGCCTACACCGGGGAGCTGTTTTTT
CASSTDRAYTGELFF
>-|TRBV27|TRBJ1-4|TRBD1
TGTGCCAGCACCACTCTACCGACAGGGCTGGGGGGTGAAAAACTGTTTTTT
CASTTLPTGLGGEKLFF
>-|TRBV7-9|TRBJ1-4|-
TGTGCCAGCAGCCCGACCCGGGGGAGGGGAGATGAAAAACTGTTTTTT
CASSPTRGRGDEKLFF
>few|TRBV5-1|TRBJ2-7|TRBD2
TGCGCCAGCAGCTTGGGACTAGCGTCTGAGCAGTACTTC
CASSLGLASEQYF
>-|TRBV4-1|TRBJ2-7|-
TGCGCCAGCAGCCAAGTTGGGGGGGCGAGCTACGAGCAGTACTTC
CASSQVGGASYEQYF
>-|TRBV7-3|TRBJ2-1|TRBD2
TGTGCCAGCAGCCTCCACGGGGGGGCGGGAACGGTCTACAATGAGCAGTTCTTC
CASSLHGGAGTVYNEQFF
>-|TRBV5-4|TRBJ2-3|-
TGTGCCAGCAGCTTTAGCCCAACAGATACGCAGTATTTT
CASSFSPTDTQYF
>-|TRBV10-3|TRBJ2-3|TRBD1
TGTGCCATCAGTTCCCTCGACAGGGATGGCACAGATACGCAGTATTTT
CAISSLDRDGTDTQYF
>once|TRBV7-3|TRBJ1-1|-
TGTGCCAGCAGTTTGTCGGGGAGCACTGAAGCTTTCTTT
CASSLSGSTEAFF
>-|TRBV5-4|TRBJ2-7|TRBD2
TGTGCCAGCAGCTTGGAAGCGGGGGCGGCCTACGAGCAGTACTTC
CASSLEAGAAYEQYF
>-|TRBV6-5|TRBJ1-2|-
TGTGCCAGCAGTTACGGGGCAGGGATGCTTAACTATGGCTACACCTTC
CASSYGAGMLNYGYTF
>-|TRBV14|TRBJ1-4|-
TGTGCCAGCAGCCAACCCTGGGGGGGGGCGAGTGAAAAACTGTTTTTT
CASSQPWGGASEKLFF
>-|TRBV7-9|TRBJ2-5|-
TGTGCCAGCAGCTCCCCCGGACACCTCCAAGAGACCCAGTACTTC
CASSSPGHLQETQYF
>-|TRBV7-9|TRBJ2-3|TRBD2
TGTGCCAGCAGCTTAGTAACTAGCGGGAGTTGGGTAGATACGCAGTATTTT
CASSLVTSGSWVDTQYF
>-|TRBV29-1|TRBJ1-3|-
TGCAGCGTTGCGGCCGGGACACTTGGAAACACCATATATTTT
CSVAAGTLGNTIYF
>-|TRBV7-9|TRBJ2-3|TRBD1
TGTGCCAGCAGCCCCCGGACAGGAGCTAGCACAGATACGCAGTATTTT
CASSPRTGASTDTQYF
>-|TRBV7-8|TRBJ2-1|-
TGTGCCAGCAGCCCGAGGACAGACTACAATGAGCAGTTCTTC
CASSPRTDYNEQFF
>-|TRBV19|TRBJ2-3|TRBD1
TGTGCCAGTGCTCACCCGGGACAGCCCGGAGAAGATACGCAGTATTTT
CASAHPGQPGEDTQYF
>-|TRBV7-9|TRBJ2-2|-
TGTGTAGGGGCCCTATATCCGAACACCGGGGAGCTGTTTTTT
CVGALYPNTGELFF
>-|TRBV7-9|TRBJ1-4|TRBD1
TGTGCCAGCAGCCCAAGGGGGCCGAATGAAAAACTGTTTTTT
CASSPRGPNEKLFF
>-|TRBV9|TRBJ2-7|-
TGTGCCAGCAGCGTCCAACAGGGAGACTACGAGCAGTACTTC
CASSVQQGDYEQYF
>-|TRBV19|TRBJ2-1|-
TGTGCCAGTAGTATCGAGCCGTCACCTCCGAATGAGCAGTTCTTC
CASSIEPSPPNEQFF
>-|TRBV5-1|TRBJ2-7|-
TGCGCCAGCAGCTTGTTTCAGGCGGGGCCAGCCTACGAGCAGTACTTC
CASSLFQAGPAYEQYF
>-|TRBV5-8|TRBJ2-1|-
TGTGCCAGCAGCTCGGATACCGGGAATGAGCAGTTCTTC
CASSSDTGNEQFF
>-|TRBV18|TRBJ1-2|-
TGTGCCAGCTCACCATCCCGAGGGAACGAGGGCTACACCTTC
CASSPSRGNEGYTF
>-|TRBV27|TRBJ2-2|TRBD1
TGTGCCAGCAGTTCCGGGACAGAGAACACCGGGGAGCTGTTTTTT
CASSSGTENTGELFF
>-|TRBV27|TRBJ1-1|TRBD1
TGTGCCAGCAGTGCACGACAGGGGAGGACCACTGAAGCTTTCTTT
CASSARQGRTTEAFF
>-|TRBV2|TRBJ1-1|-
TGTGCCAGCAGTGTCTGGAGTCCCGTGAACACTGAAGCTTTCTTT
CASSVWSPVNTEAFF
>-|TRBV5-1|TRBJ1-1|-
TGCGCCAGCAGCTTGGAGGGCGGGACTGAAGCTTTCTTT
CASSLEGGTEAFF
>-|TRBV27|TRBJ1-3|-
TGTGCCAGCAGTTTCTTGGGGCCTGGAAACACCATATATTTT
CASSFLGPGNTIYF
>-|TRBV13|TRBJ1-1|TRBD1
TGTGCCAGCAGCACCTTACAGGGGGTGAACACTGAAGCTTTCTTT
CASSTLQGVNTEAFF
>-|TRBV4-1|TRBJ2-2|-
TGCGCCAGCAGCCAAGCACTAGCTACCGGGGAGCTGTTTTTT
CASSQALATGELFF
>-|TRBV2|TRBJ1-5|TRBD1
TGTGCGCCGCACCAGGGGGCTTCCCAGCCCCAGCATTTT
CAPHQGASQPQHF
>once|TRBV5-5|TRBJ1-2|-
TGTGCCAGCACGGATGGAGGGTACTATGGCTACACCTTC
CASTDGGYYGYTF
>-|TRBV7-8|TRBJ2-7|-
TGTGCCAGCAGCTGGACAGAGTACGAGCAGTACTTC
CASSWTEYEQYF
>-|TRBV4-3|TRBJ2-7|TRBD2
TGCGCCAGCAGCCACGTAAGGGGAGGGAGCTACGAGCAGTACTTC
CASSHVRGGSYEQYF
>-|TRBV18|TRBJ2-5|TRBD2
TGTGCCAGCTCACCACCCAGCGGGGGGTATCAAGAGACCCAGTACTTC
CASSPPSGGYQETQYF
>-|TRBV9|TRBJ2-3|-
TGTGCCAGCAGCGTAAACGGAGATACGCAGTATTTT
CASSVNGDTQYF
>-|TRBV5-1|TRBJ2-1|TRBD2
TGCGCCAGCAGCTTGCCAACACCGGGACTAGCGGCCAATGAGCAGTTCTTC
CASSLPTPGLAANEQFF
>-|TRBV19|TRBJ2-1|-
TGTGCCAGTAGTATCGGGAATGAGCAGTTCTTC
CASSIGNEQFF
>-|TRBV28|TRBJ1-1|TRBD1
TGTGCCAGCAGTATAACAGGGGCCACTGAAGCTTTCTTT
CASSITGATEAFF
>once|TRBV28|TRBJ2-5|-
TGTGCCAGCAGTTTATGGGCGGGTTTAGAGACCCAGTACTTC
CASSLWAGLETQYF
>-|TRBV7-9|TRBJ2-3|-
TGTGCCAGCAGCTTAGCCTCGTGGCAGGGGACAGATACGCAGTATTTT
CASSLASWQGTDTQYF
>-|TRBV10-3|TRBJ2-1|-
TGTGCCATCGCGGGACAGCCTAGGTATGAGCAGTTCTTC
CAIAGQPRYEQFF